This T cell receptor (beta chain) is drawn from a study of shared clonotypes between healthy human individuals. Across the study: Three plates were used per donor for CD4 naive, three for CD4 memory, two for CD8 naive and one for CD8 memory. Study findings and constraints: Enrolling few donors narrowed the genetic and exposure-history diversity that was represented.

Authors' analysis steps: Junction-only immunoSEQ data arrived without quality scores, meaning filtering differed. This table comes from immunoSEQ multiplex PCR, and its TCRdb copy is limited to in-frame clones, with some not included. V, J and clone size reflect that table, while D and trimming were determined from the DNA. The profile shows about 700,000 clones, 92% of them singletons. Note on this clone: Its antigen is undetermined.

V lost 0 bases, J lost 1 base, and 11 bases lay in between. The germline V gene has CDR1 SGDLS and CDR2 YYNGEE. The CDR3 sequence is 16 residues long. Naive CD8 populations comprised CD45RO-negative cells positively selected for CCR7, excluding terminally differentiated effector memory CD45RA+ cells. Sequenced material: naive CD8+ T cells sorted from blood. This chain links TRBV9 with TRBJ2-1, with D tentatively TRBD2 (6 bases). The sequence came from a man aged 30 to 39 in good health. CDR3 loop: CASSVVTGVSYNEQFF. The CDR3 region has the DNA TGTGCCAGCAGCGTAGTCACGGGAGTGTCCTACAATGAGCAGTTCTTC.